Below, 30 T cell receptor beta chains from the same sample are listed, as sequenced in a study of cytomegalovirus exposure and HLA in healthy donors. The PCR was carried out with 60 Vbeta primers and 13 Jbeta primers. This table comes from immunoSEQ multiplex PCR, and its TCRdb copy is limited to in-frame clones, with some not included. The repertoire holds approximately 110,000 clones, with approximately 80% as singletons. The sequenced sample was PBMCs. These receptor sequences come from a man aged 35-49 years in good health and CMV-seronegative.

DNA for the CDR3: TGTGCCAGCAGGGTACAGGGGGCGGAGGCCGGGGAGCTGTTTTTT. It specifies CASRVQGAEAGELFF. The V call is TRBV6-5, the J call TRBJ2-2, with 9 bases aligning to TRBD1. The ends lost 6 bases at V and 6 bases at J; junction bases unmatched: 8. Germline CDR1 MNHEY, CDR2 SVGAGI. This CDR3 comprises 15 residues.

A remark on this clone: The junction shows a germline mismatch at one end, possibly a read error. The CDR3 loop is CSSSLPEKGVDQYF. CDR3 sequence (DNA): TGTTCCAGCAGCTTACCGGAGAAGGGGGTGGATCAGTACTTC. The chain uses TRBV7-9 and TRBJ2-4; D is perhaps TRBD1 (6 bases). CDR3 size: 14 residues. The germline gives CDR1 SEHNR, CDR2 FQNEAQ (reference sequence). The variable domain in full, completed from reference TRBV7-9 and TRBJ2-4, reads DTGVSQNPRHKITKRGQNVTFRCDPISEHNRLYWYRQTLGQGPEFLTYFQNEAQLEKSRLLSDRFSAERPKGSFSTLEIQRTEQGDSAMYLCSSSLPEKGVDQYFGAGTRLSVL.

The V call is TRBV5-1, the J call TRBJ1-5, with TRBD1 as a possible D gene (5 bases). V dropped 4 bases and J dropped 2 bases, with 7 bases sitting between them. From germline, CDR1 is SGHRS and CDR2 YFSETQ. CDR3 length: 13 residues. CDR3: CASSIGGNQPQHF. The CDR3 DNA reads TGCGCCAGCAGCATAGGGGGCAATCAGCCCCAGCATTTT.

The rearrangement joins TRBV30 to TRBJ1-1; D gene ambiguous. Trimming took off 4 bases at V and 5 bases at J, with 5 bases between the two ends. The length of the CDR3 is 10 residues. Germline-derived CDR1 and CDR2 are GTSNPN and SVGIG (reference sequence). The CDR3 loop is CAWMETEAFF. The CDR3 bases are TGTGCCTGGATGGAGACTGAAGCTTTCTTT.

CDR3 protein: CASGQTTGVTYGYTF. In nucleotides, the CDR3 is TGCGCCAGCGGACAAACAACAGGGGTAACATATGGCTACACCTTC. The J gene is TRBJ1-2, the V gene TRBV5-1; 7 bases match TRBD1. CDR3 size: 15 residues. The V segment lost 7 bases and the J segment 5 bases; nucleotides outside the gene matches: 14. Germline lookup yields CDR1 SGHRS and CDR2 YFSETQ.

CDR3 sequence reads: CASSESGQTNTEAFF. In DNA, the CDR3 is TGTGCCAGCAGTGAATCGGGTCAAACGAACACTGAAGCTTTCTTT. J is TRBJ1-1 and V is TRBV2; D unclear. The CDR3 runs to 15 residues. With 2 bases removed from V and 1 base from J, the gap between germline ends came to 11 bases. The V gene's germline CDR1 is SNHLY and CDR2 FYNNEI. The variable domain in full, with the rest retrieved from reference TRBV2 and TRBJ1-1, is EPEVTQTPSHQVTQMGQEVILRCVPISNHLYFYWYRQILGQKVEFLVSFYNNEISEKSEIFDDQFSVERPDGSNFTLKIRSTKLEDSAMYFCASSESGQTNTEAFFGQGTRLTVV.

The CDR3 DNA reads as TGTGCCTCGCAAGCGGGGGCCCGGGCCTACAATGAGCAGTTCTTC. Protein: CASQAGARAYNEQFF. This rearrangement joins TRBV10-3 to TRBJ2-1; TRBD2 matches at 8 bases. CDR3 length: 15 residues. V dropped 11 bases and J dropped 2; count of bases not matched to a gene: 11. Germline V gene sequence: CDR1 ENHRY, CDR2 SYGVKD.

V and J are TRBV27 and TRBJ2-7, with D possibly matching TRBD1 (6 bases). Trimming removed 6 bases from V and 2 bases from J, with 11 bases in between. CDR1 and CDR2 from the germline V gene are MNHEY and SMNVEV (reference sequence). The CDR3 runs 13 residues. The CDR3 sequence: CASSLGQTYEQYF. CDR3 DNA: TGTGCCAGCAGCCTAGGACAGACCTACGAGCAGTACTTC.

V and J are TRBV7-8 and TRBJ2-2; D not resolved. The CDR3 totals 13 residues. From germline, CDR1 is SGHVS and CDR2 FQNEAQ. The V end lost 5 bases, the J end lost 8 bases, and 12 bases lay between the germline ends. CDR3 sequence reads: CASSLGPSGELFF. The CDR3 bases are TGTGCCAGCAGCCTAGGTCCTAGTGGGGAGCTGTTTTTT.

The CDR3 sequence: CASSLGQGAHEQYF. The DNA for the CDR3 is TGCGCCAGCAGCTTGGGACAGGGGGCCCACGAGCAGTACTTC. The chain combines TRBV5-1 with TRBJ2-7; 10 positions match TRBD1. CDR3 length: 14 residues. CDR1 is SGHRS, CDR2 YFSETQ, per germline. The ends lost 0 bases at V and 5 bases at J; junction bases unmatched: 2.

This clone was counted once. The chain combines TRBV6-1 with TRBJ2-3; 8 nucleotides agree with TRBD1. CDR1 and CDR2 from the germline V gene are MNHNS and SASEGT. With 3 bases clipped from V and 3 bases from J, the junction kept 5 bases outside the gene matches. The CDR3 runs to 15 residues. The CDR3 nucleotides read TGTGCCAGCAGTGAGACAGGGGCAGAGACAGATACGCAGTATTTT. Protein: CASSETGAETDTQYF.

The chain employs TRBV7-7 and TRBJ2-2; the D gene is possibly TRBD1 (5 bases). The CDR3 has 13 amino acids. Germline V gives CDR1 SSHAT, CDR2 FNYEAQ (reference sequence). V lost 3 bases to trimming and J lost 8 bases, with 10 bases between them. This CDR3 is CASSLVTAGELFF. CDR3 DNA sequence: TGTGCCAGCAGCTTGGTGACAGCTGGGGAGCTGTTTTTT. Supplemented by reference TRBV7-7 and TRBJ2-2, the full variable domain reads GAGVSQSPRYKVTKRGQDVTLRCDPISSHATLYWYQQALGQGPEFLTYFNYEAQPDKSGLPSDRFSAERPEGSISTLTIQRTEQRDSAMYRCASSLVTAGELFFGEGSRLTVL.

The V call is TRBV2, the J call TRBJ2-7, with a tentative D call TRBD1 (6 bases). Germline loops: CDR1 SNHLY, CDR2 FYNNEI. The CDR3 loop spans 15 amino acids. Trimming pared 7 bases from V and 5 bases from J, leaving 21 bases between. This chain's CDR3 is CASIWGQGKSDEQYF. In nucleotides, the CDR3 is TGTGCCAGCATCTGGGGGCAGGGAAAGTCTGACGAGCAGTACTTC. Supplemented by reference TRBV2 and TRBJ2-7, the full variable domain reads EPEVTQTPSHQVTQMGQEVILRCVPISNHLYFYWYRQILGQKVEFLVSFYNNEISEKSEIFDDQFSVERPDGSNFTLKIRSTKLEDSAMYFCASIWGQGKSDEQYFGPGTRLTVT.

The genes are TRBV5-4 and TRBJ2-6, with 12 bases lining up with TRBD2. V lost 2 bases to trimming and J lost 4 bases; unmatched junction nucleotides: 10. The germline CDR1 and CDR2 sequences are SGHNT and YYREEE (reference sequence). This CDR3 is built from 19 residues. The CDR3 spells CASSFGASGGASGANVLTF. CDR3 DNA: TGTGCCAGCAGCTTTGGGGCTAGCGGGGGGGCCAGCGGGGCCAACGTCCTGACTTTC.

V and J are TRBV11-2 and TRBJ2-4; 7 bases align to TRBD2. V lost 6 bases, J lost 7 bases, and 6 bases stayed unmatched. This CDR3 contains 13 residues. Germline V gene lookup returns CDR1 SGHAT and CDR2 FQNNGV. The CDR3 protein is CASSKNGGNIQYF. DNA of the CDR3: TGTGCCAGCAGTAAGAACGGGGGGAACATTCAGTACTTC.

This CDR3 is CASSKLAGENTDTQYF. CDR3 nucleotide sequence: TGTGCCAGCAGCAAACTAGCGGGGGAGAACACAGATACGCAGTATTTT. The chain is built from TRBV28 and TRBJ2-3, with TRBD2 matching 11 bases. Germline V gene sequence: CDR1 MDHEN, CDR2 SYDVKM. V lost 6 bases and J lost 2; bases outside the gene matches: 7. CDR3 length: 16 residues.

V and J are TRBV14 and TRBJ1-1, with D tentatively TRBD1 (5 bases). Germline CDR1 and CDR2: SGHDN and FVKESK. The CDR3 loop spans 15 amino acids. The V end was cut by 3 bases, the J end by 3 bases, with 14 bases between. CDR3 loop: CASSQGPTLYTEAFF. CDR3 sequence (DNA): TGTGCCAGCAGCCAGGGGCCGACACTTTACACTGAAGCTTTCTTT. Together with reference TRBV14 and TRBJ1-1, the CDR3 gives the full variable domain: EAGVTQFPSHSVIEKGQTVTLRCDPISGHDNLYWYRRVMGKEIKFLLHFVKESKQDESGMPNNRFLAERTGGTYSTLKVQPAELEDSGVYFCASSQGPTLYTEAFFGQGTRLTVV.

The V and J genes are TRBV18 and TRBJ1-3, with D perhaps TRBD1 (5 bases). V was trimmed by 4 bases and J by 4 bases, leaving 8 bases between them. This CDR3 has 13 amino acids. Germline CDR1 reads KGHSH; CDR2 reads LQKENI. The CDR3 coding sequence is TGTGCCAGCTCACGAGACAGAGGAAACACCATATATTTT. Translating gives CASSRDRGNTIYF.

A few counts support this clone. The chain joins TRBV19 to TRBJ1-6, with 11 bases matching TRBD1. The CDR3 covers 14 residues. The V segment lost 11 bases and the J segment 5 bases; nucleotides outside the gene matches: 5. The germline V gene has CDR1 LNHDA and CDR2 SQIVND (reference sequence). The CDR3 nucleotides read TGTGCCTCTGGACAGGGGGCTGATAATTCACCCCTCCACTTT. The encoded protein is CASGQGADNSPLHF.

CDR3: CASSLRTSGDLNEQFF. The CDR3 DNA follows: TGTGCCAGCAGCCTGCGGACTAGCGGGGATCTGAATGAGCAGTTCTTC. This chain uses TRBV4-2 with TRBJ2-1, with 12 bases aligning to TRBD2. The CDR3 totals 16 residues. CDR1 and CDR2 from the germline V gene are LGHNA and YNFKEQ. The V gene end was trimmed by 4 bases and the J gene end by 7 bases; junction bases not matched to a gene: 8.

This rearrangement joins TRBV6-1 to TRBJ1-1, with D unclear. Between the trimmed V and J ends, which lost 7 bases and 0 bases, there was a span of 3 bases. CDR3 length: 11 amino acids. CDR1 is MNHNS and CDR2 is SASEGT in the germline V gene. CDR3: CASTLNTEAFF. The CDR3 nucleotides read TGTGCCAGCACCTTGAACACTGAAGCTTTCTTT.

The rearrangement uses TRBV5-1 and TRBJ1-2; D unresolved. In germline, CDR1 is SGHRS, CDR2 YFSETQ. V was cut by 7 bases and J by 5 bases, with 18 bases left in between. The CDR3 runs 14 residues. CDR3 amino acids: CASGQLGGFYGYTF. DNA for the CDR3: TGCGCCAGCGGCCAGCTTGGAGGATTTTATGGCTACACCTTC.

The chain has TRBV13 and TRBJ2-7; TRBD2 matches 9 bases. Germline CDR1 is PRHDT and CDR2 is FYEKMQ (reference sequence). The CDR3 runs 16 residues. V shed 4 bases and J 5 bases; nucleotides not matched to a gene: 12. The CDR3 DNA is TGTGCCAGCAGCTCTAATAGCGGGGGCCGGGATGACGAGCAGTACTTC. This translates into CASSSNSGGRDDEQYF.

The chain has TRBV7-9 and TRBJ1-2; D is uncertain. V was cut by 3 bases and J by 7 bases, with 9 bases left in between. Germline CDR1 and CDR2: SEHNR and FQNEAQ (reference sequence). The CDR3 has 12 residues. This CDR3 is CASSFLGGGYTF. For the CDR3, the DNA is TGTGCCAGCAGCTTTCTTGGAGGTGGCTACACCTTC.

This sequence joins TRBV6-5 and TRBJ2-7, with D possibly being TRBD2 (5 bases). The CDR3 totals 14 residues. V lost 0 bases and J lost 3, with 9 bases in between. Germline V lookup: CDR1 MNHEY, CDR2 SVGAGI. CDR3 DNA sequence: TGTGCCAGCAGTTACTCAGCGGCAGACTACGAGCAGTACTTC. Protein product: CASSYSAADYEQYF.

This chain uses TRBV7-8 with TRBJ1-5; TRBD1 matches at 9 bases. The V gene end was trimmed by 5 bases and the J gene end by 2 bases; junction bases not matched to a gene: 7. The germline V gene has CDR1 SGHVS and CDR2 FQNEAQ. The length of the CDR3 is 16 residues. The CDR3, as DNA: TGTGCCAGCAGCCCGGGGACAGGGCGTGGCAATCAGCCCCAGCATTTT. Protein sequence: CASSPGTGRGNQPQHF.

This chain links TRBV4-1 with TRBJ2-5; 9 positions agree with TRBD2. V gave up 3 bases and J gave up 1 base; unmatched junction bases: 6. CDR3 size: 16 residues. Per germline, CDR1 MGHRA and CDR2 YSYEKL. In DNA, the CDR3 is TGCGCCAGCAGCCATGTTAGCGGGGGCAGCCAAGAGACCCAGTACTTC. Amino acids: CASSHVSGGSQETQYF.

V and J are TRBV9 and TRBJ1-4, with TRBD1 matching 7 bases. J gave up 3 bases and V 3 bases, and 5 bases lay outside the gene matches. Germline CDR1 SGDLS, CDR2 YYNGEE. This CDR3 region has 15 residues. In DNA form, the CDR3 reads TGTGCCAGCAGCGGAACCGGGACAGCTAATGAAAAACTGTTTTTT. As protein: CASSGTGTANEKLFF.

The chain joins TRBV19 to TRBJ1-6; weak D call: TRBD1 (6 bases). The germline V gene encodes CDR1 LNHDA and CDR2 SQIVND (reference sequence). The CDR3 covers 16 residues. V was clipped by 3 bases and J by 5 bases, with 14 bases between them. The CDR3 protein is CASSILRTENNSPLHF. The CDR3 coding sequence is TGTGCCAGTAGTATCCTCCGGACAGAAAATAATTCACCCCTCCACTTT.

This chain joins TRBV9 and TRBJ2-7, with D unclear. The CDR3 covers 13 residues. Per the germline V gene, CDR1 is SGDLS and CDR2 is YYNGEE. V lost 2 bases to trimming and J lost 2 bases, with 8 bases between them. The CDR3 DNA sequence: TGTGCCAGCAGCGTTGACACCACCTACGAGCAGTACTTC. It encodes CASSVDTTYEQYF.